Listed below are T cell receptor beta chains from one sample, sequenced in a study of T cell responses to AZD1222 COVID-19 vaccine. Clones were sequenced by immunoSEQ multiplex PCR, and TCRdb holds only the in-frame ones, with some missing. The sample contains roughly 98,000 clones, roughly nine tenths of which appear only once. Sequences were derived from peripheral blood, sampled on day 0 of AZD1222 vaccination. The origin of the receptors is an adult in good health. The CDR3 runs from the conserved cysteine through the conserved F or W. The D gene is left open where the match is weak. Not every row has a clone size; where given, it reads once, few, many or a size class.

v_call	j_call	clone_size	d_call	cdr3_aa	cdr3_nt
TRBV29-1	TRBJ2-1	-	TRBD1	CSVEDQQGRSYNEQFF	TGCAGCGTTGAAGACCAACAGGGGCGGAGCTACAATGAGCAGTTCTTC
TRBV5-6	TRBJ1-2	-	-	CASSSGAGGYTF	TGTGCCAGCAGCTCAGGGGCGGGTGGCTACACCTTC
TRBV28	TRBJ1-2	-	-	CASSLGDNYGYTF	TGTGCCAGCAGTTTAGGGGATAACTATGGCTACACCTTC
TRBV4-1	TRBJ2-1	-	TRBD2	CASSQGGGRRNEQFF	TGCGCCAGCAGCCAAGGGGGCGGGAGACGGAATGAGCAGTTCTTC
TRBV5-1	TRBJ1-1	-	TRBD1	CASSLGTGLVTEAFF	TGCGCCAGCAGCCTAGGGACAGGGTTGGTTACTGAAGCTTTCTTT
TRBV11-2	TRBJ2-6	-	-	CASSNSGANVLTF	TGTGCCAGCAGCAACTCTGGGGCCAACGTCCTGACTTTC
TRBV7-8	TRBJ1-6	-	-	CASSLGRISYNSPLHF	TGTGCCAGCAGCTTGGGCCGGATCTCCTATAATTCACCCCTCCACTTT
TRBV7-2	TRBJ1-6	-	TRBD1	CASSFSDRNSPLHF	TGTGCCAGCAGCTTTTCGGACAGGAATTCACCCCTCCACTTT
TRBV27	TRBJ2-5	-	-	CASSHRARETQYF	TGTGCCAGCAGCCACAGGGCTCGAGAGACCCAGTACTTC
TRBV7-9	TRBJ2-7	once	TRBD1	CASSPRDRAYEQYF	TGTGCCAGCAGCCCCCGGGACAGGGCCTACGAGCAGTACTTC
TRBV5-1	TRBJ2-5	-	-	CASSLKREETQYF	TGCGCCAGCAGCTTGAAGCGGGAAGAGACCCAGTACTTC
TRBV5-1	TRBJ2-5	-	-	CASSRPEETQYF	TGCGCCAGCAGCCGGCCCGAAGAGACCCAGTACTTC
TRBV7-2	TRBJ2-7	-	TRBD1	CASSPDRGPYEQYF	TGTGCCAGCAGCCCGGACAGGGGCCCCTACGAGCAGTACTTC
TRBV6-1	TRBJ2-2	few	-	CASGQGQRGTGELFF	TGTGCCAGCGGTCAAGGACAGAGGGGCACCGGGGAGCTGTTTTTT
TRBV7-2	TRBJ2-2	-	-	CASSPAQGFVGELFF	TGTGCCAGCAGCCCAGCACAAGGATTTGTCGGGGAGCTGTTTTTT
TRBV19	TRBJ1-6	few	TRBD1	CASSMTGRNSPLHF	TGTGCCAGTAGTATGACAGGGCGGAATTCACCCCTCCACTTT
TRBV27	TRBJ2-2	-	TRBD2	CASRGLANTGELFF	TGTGCCAGCAGGGGACTAGCGAACACCGGGGAGCTGTTTTTT
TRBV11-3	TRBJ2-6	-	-	CASSSSYGSGANVLTF	TGTGCCAGCAGCTCGAGCTACGGCTCTGGGGCCAACGTCCTGACTTTC
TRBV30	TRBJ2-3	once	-	CAWSRRDTQYF	TGTGCCTGGAGTCGGAGAGATACGCAGTATTTT
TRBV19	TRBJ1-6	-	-	CASSTTVGSASSYNSPLHF	TGTGCCAGTAGTACGACGGTGGGATCAGCGAGCTCCTATAATTCACCCCTCCACTTT
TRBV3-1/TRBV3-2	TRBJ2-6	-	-	CASSQSSVMLGAGASGANVLTF	TGTGCCAGCAGCCAATCGTCTGTTATGTTGGGGGCCGGAGCATCTGGGGCCAACGTCCTGACTTTC
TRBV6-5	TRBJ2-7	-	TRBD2	CASSLTSGSTYEQYF	TGTGCCAGCAGCCTGACTAGCGGGAGCACCTACGAGCAGTACTTC
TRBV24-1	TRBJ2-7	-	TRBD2	CATSGGSQSSEQYF	TGTGCCACCAGTGGCGGGAGTCAATCTTCCGAGCAGTACTTC
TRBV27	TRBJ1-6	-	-	CASSFHWNSPLHF	TGTGCCAGCAGTTTTCATTGGAATTCACCCCTCCACTTT
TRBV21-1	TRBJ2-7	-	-	CASRTGTSLYEQYF	TGTGCCAGCCGAACCGGGACATCCCTATACGAGCAGTACTTC
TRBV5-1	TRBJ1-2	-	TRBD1	CASSLGQGSPTNYGYTF	TGCGCCAGCAGCTTGGGACAGGGGAGTCCCACTAACTATGGCTACACCTTC
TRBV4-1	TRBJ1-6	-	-	CASSPVGQSGSPLHF	TGCGCCAGCAGCCCAGTGGGACAATCTGGCTCACCCCTCCACTTT
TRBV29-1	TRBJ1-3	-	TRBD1	CSVLDRGSGNTIYF	TGCAGCGTTCTAGACAGGGGTTCAGGAAACACCATATATTTT
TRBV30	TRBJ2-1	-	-	CAWSVGQVVYNEQFF	TGTGCCTGGAGTGTTGGGCAGGTGGTCTACAATGAGCAGTTCTTC
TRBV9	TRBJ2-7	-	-	CASSVSPAGFTYEQYF	TGTGCCAGCAGCGTAAGTCCGGCAGGTTTCACATACGAGCAGTACTTC
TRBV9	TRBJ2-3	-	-	CASSPGGGESTDTQYF	TGTGCCAGCAGCCCCGGAGGTGGGGAGAGCACAGATACGCAGTATTTT
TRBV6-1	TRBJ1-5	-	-	CASSESAGSNQPQHF	TGTGCCAGCAGTGAATCCGCAGGCAGCAATCAGCCCCAGCATTTT
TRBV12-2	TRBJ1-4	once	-	CASRLEGHMPSIDEKLFF	TGTGCAAGTCGCTTAGAGGGCCACATGCCCAGTATTGATGAAAAACTGTTTTTT
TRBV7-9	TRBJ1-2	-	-	CASSLARGSVVGYTF	TGTGCCAGCAGCTTAGCGCGGGGTTCTGTGGTCGGCTACACCTTC
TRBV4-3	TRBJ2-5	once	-	CASSQAARGETQYF	TGCGCCAGCAGCCAGGCCGCGCGGGGAGAGACCCAGTACTTC
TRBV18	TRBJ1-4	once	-	CASSPFNGEKLFF	TGTGCCAGCTCACCATTTAACGGTGAAAAACTGTTTTTT
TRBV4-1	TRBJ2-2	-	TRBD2	CASRLSSGREAGELFF	TGCGCCAGCAGACTCTCGAGCGGGAGGGAGGCCGGGGAGCTGTTTTTT
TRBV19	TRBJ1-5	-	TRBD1	CASGRGQDQPQHF	TGTGCCAGTGGCAGGGGGCAAGATCAGCCCCAGCATTTT
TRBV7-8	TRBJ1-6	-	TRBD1	CASSAGQGYSPLHF	TGTGCCAGCAGCGCCGGACAGGGATATTCACCCCTCCACTTT
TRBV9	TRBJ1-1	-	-	CASSVAPGVLDTEAFF	TGTGCCAGCAGCGTAGCACCAGGGGTTTTGGACACTGAAGCTTTCTTT
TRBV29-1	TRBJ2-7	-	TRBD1	CSVEGGQGENSYEQYF	TGCAGCGTTGAAGGAGGACAGGGGGAAAATTCCTACGAGCAGTACTTC
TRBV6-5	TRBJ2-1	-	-	CASISQGSYNEQFF	TGTGCCAGCATCTCCCAGGGGTCCTACAATGAGCAGTTCTTC
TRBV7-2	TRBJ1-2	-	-	CASNPPPGNYGYTF	TGTGCCAGCAATCCCCCCCCGGGGAACTATGGCTACACCTTC
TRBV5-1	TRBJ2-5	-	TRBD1	CASSADRGGGETQYF	TGCGCCAGCAGCGCAGACAGGGGCGGCGGAGAGACCCAGTACTTC
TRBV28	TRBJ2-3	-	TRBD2	CASSSFQAGAGSDTQYF	TGTGCCAGCAGTTCATTCCAAGCGGGAGCGGGGTCAGATACGCAGTATTTT
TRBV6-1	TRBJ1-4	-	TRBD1	CASSDTGQYNEKLFF	TGTGCCAGCAGTGACACGGGACAGTACAATGAAAAACTGTTTTTT